What follows are 2 T cell receptor beta chains derived from one specimen sequenced in a study of neurological immune-mediated disorders. Time point of the sample: longitudinal time-point 1 (baseline). TCRdb called the 5' RACE reads again in MiXCR, with one record for every CDR3 protein. The sample has about 40,000 distinct CDR3 sequences, less than 3.5% seen once; the top ten hold around 8%. Source material: PBMCs. These receptor sequences come from a woman aged 55-69 years with multiple sclerosis.

This clonotype showed up many times. The junction does not match germline at one end; this may be a read error. The V and J genes are TRBV18 and TRBJ2-5, with D unclear. From germline, CDR1 is KGHSH and CDR2 LQKENI. CDR3 length: 11 residues. CDR3 sequence: CASSPKETQYF. The CDR3 DNA follows: TGCGCCAGCAGCCCTAAAGAGACCCAGTACTTC.

This clonotype was recorded many times. This rearrangement joins TRBV5-1 to TRBJ1-4; D remains unclear. Germline V gene lookup returns CDR1 SGHRS and CDR2 YFSETQ. The ends were cut back, 1 base at V and 3 bases at J, with 10 bases in the middle. The CDR3 extends over 15 amino acids. The CDR3 reads CASSLQHRANEKLFF. The CDR3, as DNA: TGCGCCAGCAGCTTGCAACACAGAGCTAATGAAAAACTGTTTTTT.